A single TCR beta chain is shown here with its context. The entry originates in a study of blood T cell repertoires in COVID-19. Turning to the study itself: Samples taken during acute and convalescent COVID-19 were collected in the United States, Italy and Spain. From T cells, B-cell-depleted T cells, or PBMCs came the material, which was cDNA or gDNA.

Clones were read by immunoSEQ multiplex PCR, and TCRdb kept only the in-frame ones, dropping some. In the table there are about 54,000 clones, roughly 76% of which are singletons. The CDR3 is 15 amino acids. The germline CDR1 and CDR2 sequences are SGHAT and FQNNGV. Trimming removed 0 bases from V and 2 bases from J, with 8 bases in between. Specimen: peripheral blood. The chain is built from TRBV11-2 and TRBJ2-1; no reliable D call. This receptor was taken from a woman aged 55-70 years with acute or convalescent COVID-19. This chain's CDR3 is CASSLERTTYNEQFF. In nucleotides, the CDR3 is TGTGCCAGCAGCTTAGAACGAACAACCTACAATGAGCAGTTCTTC. The full variable domain, with the rest looked up from reference TRBV11-2 and TRBJ2-1, is EAGVAQSPRYKIIEKRQSVAFWCNPISGHATLYWYQQILGQGPKLLIQFQNNGVVDDSQLPKDRFSAERLKGVDSTLKIQPAKLEDSAVYLCASSLERTTYNEQFFGPGTRLTVL.